A selection of T cell receptor beta chains follows, all from one sample in a study of identical twins. TCRdb fed the 5' RACE reads into MiXCR, producing one record per CDR3 protein. The sample includes some 1,600,000 distinct CDR3 sequences, roughly a third of them seen just once. Sequenced input: cord blood. The receptors originated from a newborn girl in good health. The CDR3 runs from the conserved cysteine through the conserved F or W. Fields, in order: clone size, V gene, J gene, D gene, CDR3 DNA, CDR3 protein. A D gene is named only where the DNA matches it firmly. The listing skips clone size in some rows; elsewhere it reads once, few, many or a size class.

size: few; V: TRBV10-3; J: TRBJ1-1; D: .; DNA: TGTGCCACCGCAGGGGCCCAGAACACTGAAGCTTTCTTT; CDR3: CATAGAQNTEAFF
size: .; V: TRBV29-1; J: TRBJ1-2; D: TRBD1; DNA: TGCAGCGTTGCCGACAGGGGGCATGGCTACACCTTC; CDR3: CSVADRGHGYTF
size: .; V: TRBV20-1; J: TRBJ2-7; D: TRBD2; DNA: TGCAGTGCCACTAGAGGGAGGGGTGTTTACAATGAGCAGTACTTC; CDR3: CSATRGRGVYNEQYF
size: many; V: TRBV28; J: TRBJ1-6; D: .; DNA: TGTGCCAGCAGTTTCAGCAGGGGTTCACCCCTCCACTTT; CDR3: CASSFSRGSPLHF
size: .; V: TRBV18; J: TRBJ2-5; D: .; DNA: TGTGCCAGCTCACCATCGCGGGTAGAGACCCAGTACTTC; CDR3: CASSPSRVETQYF
size: .; V: TRBV20-1; J: TRBJ1-1; D: .; DNA: TGCAGACAACACAGGAACACTGAAGCTTTCTTT; CDR3: CRQHRNTEAFF
size: .; V: TRBV13; J: TRBJ2-1; D: .; DNA: TGTGCCAGCAGCTTTACTAGCAACAATGAGCAGTTCTTC; CDR3: CASSFTSNNEQFF
size: few; V: TRBV7-9; J: TRBJ1-2; D: .; DNA: TGTGCCAGCAGCCCTGGTATGAAGGGGGGCTACACCTTC; CDR3: CASSPGMKGGYTF
size: .; V: TRBV2; J: TRBJ1-1; D: .; DNA: TGTGCCAGCAGTGATGCGGGTTACGGCACTGAAGCTTTCTTT; CDR3: CASSDAGYGTEAFF
size: .; V: TRBV3-1; J: TRBJ2-1; D: TRBD2; DNA: TGTGCCAGCAGCCAGTTATCGGGGGGGTACAATGAGCAGTTCTTC; CDR3: CASSQLSGGYNEQFF
size: few; V: TRBV12-3/TRBV12-4; J: TRBJ1-5; D: .; DNA: TGTGCCAGCAGTTTTGCAGGGCAGGCTCAGCCCCAGCATTTT; CDR3: CASSFAGQAQPQHF
size: .; V: TRBV6-5; J: TRBJ2-1; D: TRBD1; DNA: TGTGCCAGCAGTTTCGACAGGGGCAGGAGGAATGAGCAGTTCTTC; CDR3: CASSFDRGRRNEQFF
size: many; V: TRBV12-3/TRBV12-4; J: TRBJ2-7; D: TRBD2; DNA: TGTGCCAGCAGTTTAGGAAGCGGGAGGTCCTCCTACGAGCAGTACTTC; CDR3: CASSLGSGRSSYEQYF
size: few; V: TRBV30; J: TRBJ2-7; D: TRBD2; DNA: TGTGCCGGGACTAGCCTGCACGAGCAGTACTTC; CDR3: CAGTSLHEQYF
size: few; V: TRBV20-1; J: TRBJ2-5; D: .; DNA: TGCAGTGCTAGACGAAGGGGGGGCCTGGTCGTAGAGACCCAGTACTTC; CDR3: CSARRRGGLVVETQYF
size: .; V: TRBV13; J: TRBJ1-1; D: .; DNA: TGTGCCAGCAGCTGGGTTATTTACGCAGGGAAGGGCACTGAAGCTTTCTTT; CDR3: CASSWVIYAGKGTEAFF
size: many; V: TRBV29-1; J: TRBJ2-4; D: .; DNA: TGCAGCGTTGTAGGGGGTGGTCCCAAAAACATTCAGTACTTC; CDR3: CSVVGGGPKNIQYF
size: .; V: TRBV28; J: TRBJ2-7; D: .; DNA: TGTGCCAGCCCCGTTAGTACTTGTAGCTCCTACGAGCAGTACTTC; CDR3: CASPVSTCSSYEQYF
size: few; V: TRBV12-3/TRBV12-4; J: TRBJ2-5; D: .; DNA: TGTGCCAGCAGCAAAAAATCCGGGATTACAGGGTCAGAGACCCAGTACTTC; CDR3: CASSKKSGITGSETQYF
size: few; V: TRBV21-1; J: TRBJ1-4; D: .; DNA: TGTGCCAGCAGCTCACTCACAGGGGGCAACCCGGTTGTAGATGAAAAACTGTTTTTT; CDR3: CASSSLTGGNPVVDEKLFF
size: .; V: TRBV24-1; J: TRBJ2-1; D: .; DNA: TGTGCCACCAGTCCGTCCGGCTACAATGAGCAGTTCTTC; CDR3: CATSPSGYNEQFF
size: .; V: TRBV29-1; J: TRBJ2-7; D: TRBD2; DNA: TGCAGCGTTGATCTCGGGGGGAGGCTGTACGAGCAGTACTTC; CDR3: CSVDLGGRLYEQYF
size: .; V: TRBV7-9; J: TRBJ1-4; D: TRBD1; DNA: TGTGCCAGCAGCTCGGACAGGGGGTCAGGAAAACTGTTTTTT; CDR3: CASSSDRGSGKLFF
size: .; V: TRBV7-6; J: TRBJ2-1; D: TRBD1; DNA: TGTGCCAGCAGCCCCAAGACAGGGACCTACAATGAGCAGTTCTTC; CDR3: CASSPKTGTYNEQFF
size: many; V: TRBV6-5; J: TRBJ1-2; D: TRBD1; DNA: TGTGCCAGCAGTTACCGGGACAGGGTGAATGGCTACACCTTC; CDR3: CASSYRDRVNGYTF
size: many; V: TRBV28; J: TRBJ2-5; D: .; DNA: TGTGCCAGCACCGATCAAGCGGTACAAGAGACCCAGTACTTC; CDR3: CASTDQAVQETQYF
size: .; V: TRBV9; J: TRBJ2-7; D: .; DNA: TGTGCCAGCAGCGTAGCGGCCGGTGGAGGGTACGAGCAGTACTTC; CDR3: CASSVAAGGGYEQYF
size: .; V: TRBV20-1; J: TRBJ2-7; D: TRBD2; DNA: TGCAGGATACAGCGGGGGCGCTCCTACAATGAGCAGTACTTC; CDR3: CRIQRGRSYNEQYF
size: few; V: TRBV12-3/TRBV12-4; J: TRBJ1-1; D: .; DNA: TGTGCCAGTAGTTTCTCATACCTAGAAGCTTTCTTT; CDR3: CASSFSYLEAFF
size: .; V: TRBV5-1; J: TRBJ2-7; D: TRBD2; DNA: TGCGCCAGCAGCAGAGATCTAGCGGGGAGATCCTACGAGCAGTACTTC; CDR3: CASSRDLAGRSYEQYF
size: .; V: TRBV20-1; J: TRBJ2-3; D: TRBD2; DNA: TGCAGTGCCCGGACTAGCGGGAGCACCTTTATCACAGATACGCAGTATTTT; CDR3: CSARTSGSTFITDTQYF
size: once; V: TRBV12-3/TRBV12-4; J: TRBJ2-2; D: .; DNA: TGTGCCAGCAGTTTAAGAGCAGGGCTCACCGGGGAGCTGTTTTTT; CDR3: CASSLRAGLTGELFF
size: few; V: TRBV6-6; J: TRBJ2-1; D: TRBD1; DNA: TGTGCCAGCAGAACCCCAGGGGGCCGCTCCTACAATGAGCAGTTCTTC; CDR3: CASRTPGGRSYNEQFF
size: .; V: TRBV5-1; J: TRBJ1-4; D: TRBD1; DNA: TGCGCCAGCAGCTGGGACAGTCGAGAAAAACTGTTTTTT; CDR3: CASSWDSREKLFF
size: few; V: TRBV6-2/TRBV6-3; J: TRBJ2-7; D: TRBD2; DNA: TGTGCCAGCAGGGAGCGGGACCCCTACGAGCAGTACTTC; CDR3: CASRERDPYEQYF
size: .; V: TRBV6-1; J: TRBJ1-2; D: .; DNA: TGTGCCAGCAGTGTAGGGGGAATAGCTAACTATGGCTACACCTTC; CDR3: CASSVGGIANYGYTF
size: few; V: TRBV28; J: TRBJ2-6; D: .; DNA: TGTGCCAGCAGTTTACCGAGACTCTCTGGGGCCAACGTCCTGACTTTC; CDR3: CASSLPRLSGANVLTF
size: few; V: TRBV7-2; J: TRBJ2-3; D: .; DNA: TGTGCCAGCAGCTTAGGAGCCCAAGATACGCAGTATTTT; CDR3: CASSLGAQDTQYF
size: few; V: TRBV11-2; J: TRBJ2-7; D: .; DNA: TGTGCCAGCAGCTTAGCAGGGTCTCAGTACGAGCAGTACTTC; CDR3: CASSLAGSQYEQYF
size: .; V: TRBV7-2; J: TRBJ2-7; D: .; DNA: TGTGCCAGCAGCCAAGGTTGGGAGCAGTACTTC; CDR3: CASSQGWEQYF
size: .; V: TRBV10-3; J: TRBJ2-1; D: .; DNA: TGTGCCATCAGTGAGTCCCCTTTAGGGACCCAGTTCTTC; CDR3: CAISESPLGTQFF
size: .; V: TRBV2; J: TRBJ2-5; D: .; DNA: TGTGCCAGCAGTGGAAGGTACGGGCAGTACTTC; CDR3: CASSGRYGQYF
size: few; V: TRBV4-1; J: TRBJ2-1; D: .; DNA: TGCGCCAGCAGCCACTCCAGGGGGGACACCGGTTACAATGAGCAGTTCTTC; CDR3: CASSHSRGDTGYNEQFF
size: .; V: TRBV7-8; J: TRBJ2-3; D: TRBD2; DNA: TGTGCCAGCAGCTTAGGCGGACTAGGCGGTACAGATACGCAGTATTTT; CDR3: CASSLGGLGGTDTQYF
size: .; V: TRBV2; J: TRBJ1-1; D: .; DNA: TGTGCCAGCTGGGTAGGACCCTACACTGAAGCTTTCTTT; CDR3: CASWVGPYTEAFF
size: .; V: TRBV19; J: TRBJ2-7; D: TRBD1; DNA: TGTGCCAGTAGTATAGGGGGACAGGGCGCCTACGAGCAGTACTTC; CDR3: CASSIGGQGAYEQYF
size: .; V: TRBV19; J: TRBJ2-1; D: TRBD2; DNA: TGTGCCAGTAGCCCCGGAACTAGCGGGAGGGCTTTTTCAGATGAGCAGTTCTTC; CDR3: CASSPGTSGRAFSDEQFF
size: few; V: TRBV29-1; J: TRBJ1-1; D: TRBD1; DNA: TGCAGCGTTTGGACAGGGGATAACACTGAAGCTTTCTTT; CDR3: CSVWTGDNTEAFF
size: .; V: TRBV7-2; J: TRBJ1-4; D: TRBD1; DNA: TGTGCCAGCAGCTTAGCAGGGGGCGCGGGGGAAAAACTGTTTTTT; CDR3: CASSLAGGAGEKLFF
size: .; V: TRBV5-5; J: TRBJ1-1; D: .; DNA: TGTGCCAGCACCCCACGGAGGGTCATGAACACTGAAGCTTTCTTT; CDR3: CASTPRRVMNTEAFF
size: many; V: TRBV28; J: TRBJ2-1; D: TRBD2; DNA: TGTGCCAGCAGTTTTCTAGCGGGATACAATGAGCAGTTCTTC; CDR3: CASSFLAGYNEQFF
size: .; V: TRBV5-1; J: TRBJ2-1; D: .; DNA: TGCGCCAGCAGATATTTTCCAGCAGACAATGAGCAGTTCTTC; CDR3: CASRYFPADNEQFF
size: .; V: TRBV20-1; J: TRBJ1-1; D: .; DNA: TGCAGTGCTAGAGATGAAGGAGAGGGAGCTGAAGCTTTCTTT; CDR3: CSARDEGEGAEAFF
size: .; V: TRBV3-1; J: TRBJ2-5; D: TRBD2; DNA: TGTGCCAGCAGCCCCGCTACTAGCGCGGGGGAAGAGACCCAGTACTTC; CDR3: CASSPATSAGEETQYF
size: .; V: TRBV19; J: TRBJ1-2; D: TRBD1; DNA: TGTGCCAGTGTGGACAGGGGGCGCCCGGCGAGCGGCTACACCTTC; CDR3: CASVDRGRPASGYTF
size: few; V: TRBV10-3; J: TRBJ1-2; D: TRBD1; DNA: TGTGCCATCAGTGCATACAGGGGTGGCTACACCTTC; CDR3: CAISAYRGGYTF
size: few; V: TRBV6-6; J: TRBJ2-5; D: .; DNA: TGTGCCAGCAGCCAGGGGGGGGGCCTTGGTTTAGGGGAGACCCAGTACTTC; CDR3: CASSQGGGLGLGETQYF
size: many; V: TRBV10-3; J: TRBJ2-3; D: TRBD2; DNA: TGTGCCATCAGTGCAGAGGGAGGACTAGCGACAGATACGCAGTATTTT; CDR3: CAISAEGGLATDTQYF
size: few; V: TRBV6-6; J: TRBJ2-2; D: TRBD1; DNA: TGTGCCAGCGGCAACGGGACAGGGGTCACCACCGGGGAGCTGTTTTTT; CDR3: CASGNGTGVTTGELFF
size: few; V: TRBV28; J: TRBJ2-7; D: TRBD2; DNA: TGTGCCAGCGCTAGCGGTTACGAGCAGTACTTC; CDR3: CASASGYEQYF